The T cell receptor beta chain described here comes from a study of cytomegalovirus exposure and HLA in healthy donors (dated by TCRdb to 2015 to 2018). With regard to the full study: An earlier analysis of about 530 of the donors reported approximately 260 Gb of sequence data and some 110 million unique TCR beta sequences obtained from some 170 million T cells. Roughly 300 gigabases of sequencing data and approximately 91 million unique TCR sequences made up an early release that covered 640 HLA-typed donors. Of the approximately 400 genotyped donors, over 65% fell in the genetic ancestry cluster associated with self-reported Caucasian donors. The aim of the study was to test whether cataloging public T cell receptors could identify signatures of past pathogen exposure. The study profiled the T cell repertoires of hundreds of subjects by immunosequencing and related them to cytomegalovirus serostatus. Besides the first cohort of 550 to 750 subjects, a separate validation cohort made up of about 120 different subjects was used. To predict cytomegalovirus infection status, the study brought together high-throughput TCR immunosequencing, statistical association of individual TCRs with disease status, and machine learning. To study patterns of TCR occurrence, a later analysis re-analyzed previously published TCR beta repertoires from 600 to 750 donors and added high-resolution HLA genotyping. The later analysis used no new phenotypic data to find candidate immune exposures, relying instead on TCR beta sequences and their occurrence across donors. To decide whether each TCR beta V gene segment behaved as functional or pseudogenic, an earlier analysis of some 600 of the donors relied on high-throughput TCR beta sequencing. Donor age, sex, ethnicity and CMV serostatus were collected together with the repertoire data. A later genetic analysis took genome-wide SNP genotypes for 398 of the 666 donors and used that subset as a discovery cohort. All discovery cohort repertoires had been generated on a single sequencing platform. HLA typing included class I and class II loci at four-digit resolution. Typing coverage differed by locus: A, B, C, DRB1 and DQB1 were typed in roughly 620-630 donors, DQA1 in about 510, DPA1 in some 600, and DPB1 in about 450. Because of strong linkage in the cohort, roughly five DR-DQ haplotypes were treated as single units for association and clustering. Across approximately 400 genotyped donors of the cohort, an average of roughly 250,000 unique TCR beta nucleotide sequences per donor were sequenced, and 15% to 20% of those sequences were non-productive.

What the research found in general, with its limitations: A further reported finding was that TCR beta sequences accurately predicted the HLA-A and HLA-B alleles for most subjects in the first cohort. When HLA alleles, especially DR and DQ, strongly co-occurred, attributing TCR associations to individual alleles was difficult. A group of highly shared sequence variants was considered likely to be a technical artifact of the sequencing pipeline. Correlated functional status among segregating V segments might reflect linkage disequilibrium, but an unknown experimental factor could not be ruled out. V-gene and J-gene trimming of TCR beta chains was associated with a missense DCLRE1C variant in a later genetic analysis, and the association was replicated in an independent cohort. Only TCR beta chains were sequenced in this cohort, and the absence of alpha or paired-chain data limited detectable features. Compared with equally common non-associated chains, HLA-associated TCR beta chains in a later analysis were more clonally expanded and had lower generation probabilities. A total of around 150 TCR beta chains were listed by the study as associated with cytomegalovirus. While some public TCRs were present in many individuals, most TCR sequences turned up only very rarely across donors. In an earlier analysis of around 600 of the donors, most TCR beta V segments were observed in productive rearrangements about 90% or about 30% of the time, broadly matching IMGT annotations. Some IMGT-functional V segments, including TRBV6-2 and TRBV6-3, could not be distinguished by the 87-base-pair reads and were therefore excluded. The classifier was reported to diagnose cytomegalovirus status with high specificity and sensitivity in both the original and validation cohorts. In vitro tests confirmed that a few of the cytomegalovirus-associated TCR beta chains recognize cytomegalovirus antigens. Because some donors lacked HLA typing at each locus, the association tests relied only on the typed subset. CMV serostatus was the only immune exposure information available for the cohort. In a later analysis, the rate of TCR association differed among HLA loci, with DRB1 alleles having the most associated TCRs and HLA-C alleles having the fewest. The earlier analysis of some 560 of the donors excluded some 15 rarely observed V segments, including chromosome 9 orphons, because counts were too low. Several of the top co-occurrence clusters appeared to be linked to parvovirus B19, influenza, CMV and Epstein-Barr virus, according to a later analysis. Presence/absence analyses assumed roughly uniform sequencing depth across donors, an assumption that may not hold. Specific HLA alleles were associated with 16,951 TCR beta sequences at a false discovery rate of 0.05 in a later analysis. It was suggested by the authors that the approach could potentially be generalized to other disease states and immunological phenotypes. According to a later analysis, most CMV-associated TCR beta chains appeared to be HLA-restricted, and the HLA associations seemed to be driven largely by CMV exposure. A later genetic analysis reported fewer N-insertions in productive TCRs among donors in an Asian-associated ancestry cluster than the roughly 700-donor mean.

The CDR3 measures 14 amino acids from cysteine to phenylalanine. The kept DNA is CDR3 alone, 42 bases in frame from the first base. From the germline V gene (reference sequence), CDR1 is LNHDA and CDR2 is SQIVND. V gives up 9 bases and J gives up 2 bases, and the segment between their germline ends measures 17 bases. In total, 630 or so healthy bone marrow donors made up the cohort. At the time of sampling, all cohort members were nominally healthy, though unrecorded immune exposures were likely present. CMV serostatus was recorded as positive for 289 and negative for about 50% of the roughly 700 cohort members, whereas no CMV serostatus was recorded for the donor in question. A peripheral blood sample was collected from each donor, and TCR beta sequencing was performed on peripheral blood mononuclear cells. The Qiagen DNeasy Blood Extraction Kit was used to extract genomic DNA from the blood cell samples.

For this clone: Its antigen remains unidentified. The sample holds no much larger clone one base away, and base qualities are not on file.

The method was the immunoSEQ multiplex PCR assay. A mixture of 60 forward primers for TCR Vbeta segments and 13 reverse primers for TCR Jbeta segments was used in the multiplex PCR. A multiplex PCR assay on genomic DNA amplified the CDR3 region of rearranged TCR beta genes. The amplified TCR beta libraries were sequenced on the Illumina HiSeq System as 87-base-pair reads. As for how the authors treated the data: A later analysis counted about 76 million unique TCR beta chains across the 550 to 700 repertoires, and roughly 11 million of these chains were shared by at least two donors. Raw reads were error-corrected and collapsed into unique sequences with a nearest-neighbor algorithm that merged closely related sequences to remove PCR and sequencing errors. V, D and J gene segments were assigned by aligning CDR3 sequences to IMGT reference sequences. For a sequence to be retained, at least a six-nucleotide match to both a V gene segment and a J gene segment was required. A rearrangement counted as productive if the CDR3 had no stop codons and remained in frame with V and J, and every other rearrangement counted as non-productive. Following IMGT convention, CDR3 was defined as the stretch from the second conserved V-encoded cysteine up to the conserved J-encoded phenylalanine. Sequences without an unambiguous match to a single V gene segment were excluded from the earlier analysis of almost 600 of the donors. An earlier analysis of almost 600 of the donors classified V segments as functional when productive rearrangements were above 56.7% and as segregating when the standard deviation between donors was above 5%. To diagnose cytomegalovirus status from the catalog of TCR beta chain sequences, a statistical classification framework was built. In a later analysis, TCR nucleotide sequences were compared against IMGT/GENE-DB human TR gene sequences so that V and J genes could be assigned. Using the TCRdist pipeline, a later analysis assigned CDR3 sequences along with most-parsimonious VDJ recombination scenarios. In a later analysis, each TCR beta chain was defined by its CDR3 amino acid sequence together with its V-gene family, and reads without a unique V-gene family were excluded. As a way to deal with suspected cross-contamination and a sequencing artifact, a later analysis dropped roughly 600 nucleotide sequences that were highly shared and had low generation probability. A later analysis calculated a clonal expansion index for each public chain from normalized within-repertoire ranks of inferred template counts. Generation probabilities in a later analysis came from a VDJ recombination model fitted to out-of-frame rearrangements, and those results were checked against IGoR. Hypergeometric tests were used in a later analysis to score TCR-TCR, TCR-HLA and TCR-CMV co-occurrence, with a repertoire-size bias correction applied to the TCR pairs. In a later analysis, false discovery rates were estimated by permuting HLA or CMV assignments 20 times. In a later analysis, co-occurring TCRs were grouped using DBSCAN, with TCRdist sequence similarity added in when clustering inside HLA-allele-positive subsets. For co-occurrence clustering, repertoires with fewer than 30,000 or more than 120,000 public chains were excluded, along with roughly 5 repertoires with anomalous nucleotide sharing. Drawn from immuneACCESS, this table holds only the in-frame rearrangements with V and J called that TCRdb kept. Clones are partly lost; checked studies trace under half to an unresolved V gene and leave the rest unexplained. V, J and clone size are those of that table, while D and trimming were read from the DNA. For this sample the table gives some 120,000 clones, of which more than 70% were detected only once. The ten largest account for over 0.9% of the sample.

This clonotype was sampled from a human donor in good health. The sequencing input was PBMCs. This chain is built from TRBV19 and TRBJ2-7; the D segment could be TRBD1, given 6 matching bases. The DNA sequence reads TGTGCCAGCGCTCCCTCATCAGGGGCCTACGAGCAGTACTTC. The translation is CASAPSSGAYEQYF.